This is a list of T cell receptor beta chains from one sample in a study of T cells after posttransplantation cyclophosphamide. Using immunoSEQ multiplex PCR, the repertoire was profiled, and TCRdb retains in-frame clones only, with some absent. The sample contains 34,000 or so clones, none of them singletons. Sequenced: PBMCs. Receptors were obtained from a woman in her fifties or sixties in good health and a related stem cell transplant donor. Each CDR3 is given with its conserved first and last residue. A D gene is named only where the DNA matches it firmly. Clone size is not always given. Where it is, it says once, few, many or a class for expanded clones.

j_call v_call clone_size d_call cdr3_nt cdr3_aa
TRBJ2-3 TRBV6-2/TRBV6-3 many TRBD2 TGTGCCAGCAGTTACCTCGGGACTATACGGACGCAGTATTTT CASSYLGTIRTQYF
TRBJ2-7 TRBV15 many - TGTGCCACCAGCAGAACCGAAGGCGAGCAGTACTTC CATSRTEGEQYF
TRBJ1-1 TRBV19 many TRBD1 TGTGCCAGTAGTATACCGACAGGGGATGGAACTGAAGCTTTCTTT CASSIPTGDGTEAFF
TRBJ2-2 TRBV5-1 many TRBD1 TGCGCCAGCAGCACCCGGACAGGGAAAGAGACCGGGGAGCTGTTTTTT CASSTRTGKETGELFF
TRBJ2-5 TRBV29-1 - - TGCAGCGTTTCGGCGCCCAGGGTTTCCCCAGGGGAGACCCAGTACTTC CSVSAPRVSPGETQYF
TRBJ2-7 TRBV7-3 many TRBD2 TGTGCCAGCAGCGGAGGTAGCGGGAGGGCCCGTGAGCAGTACTTC CASSGGSGRAREQYF
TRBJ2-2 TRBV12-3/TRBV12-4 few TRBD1 TGTGCCAGCAGTACCCGCCGGGACAGGGGGCGGGGTGGGACCGGGGAGCTGTTTTTT CASSTRRDRGRGGTGELFF
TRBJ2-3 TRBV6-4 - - TGTGCCAGCAGTGCTGTTGCGGCGACAGATACGCAGTATTTT CASSAVAATDTQYF
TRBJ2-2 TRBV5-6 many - TGTGCCAGCAAGGTCAGGTATAGGGGATCCGGGGAGCTGTTTTTT CASKVRYRGSGELFF
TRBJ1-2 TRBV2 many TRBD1 TGTGCCAGCAGTCCTACCCGGACAGGGGTAGATGGCTACACCTTC CASSPTRTGVDGYTF
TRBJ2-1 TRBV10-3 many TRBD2 TGTGCCATCAGTGATGGCGGGAGGGAGGATGAGCAGTTCTTC CAISDGGREDEQFF
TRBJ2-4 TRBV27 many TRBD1 TGTGCCAACATTCCGGGACAGGGAACCAAAAACATTCAGTACTTC CANIPGQGTKNIQYF
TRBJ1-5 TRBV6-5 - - TGTGCCAGCAGTCAATCGGGACATACGCCCCAGCATTTT CASSQSGHTPQHF
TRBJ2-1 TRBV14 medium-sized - TGTGCCAGCAGTGACCAACTAGTTGCCTACAATGAGCAGTTCTTC CASSDQLVAYNEQFF
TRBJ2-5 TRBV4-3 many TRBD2 TGCGCCAGCAGCCAAATAGGGCTAGCGGGAGGGTGGGGGTACCAAGAGACCCAGTACTTC CASSQIGLAGGWGYQETQYF
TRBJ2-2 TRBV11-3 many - TGTGCCAGCAGCTTAAGTCCCTCGGCCGGGGAGCTGTTTTTT CASSLSPSAGELFF
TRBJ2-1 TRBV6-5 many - TGTGCCAGCAGACCGGGACTCTCCTACAATGAGCAGTTCTTC CASRPGLSYNEQFF
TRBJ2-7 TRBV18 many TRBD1 TGTGCCAGCTCCCTAGGGACAGGGCTTTCCTACGAGCAGTACTTC CASSLGTGLSYEQYF
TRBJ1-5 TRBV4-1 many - TGCGCCAGCAGCCAAGATAATGGTCGGGGAAATCAGCCCCAGCATTTT CASSQDNGRGNQPQHF
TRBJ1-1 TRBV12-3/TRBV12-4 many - TGTGCCAGCAGTCCTCCCCCCCTTTACACTGAAGCTTTCTTT CASSPPPLYTEAFF
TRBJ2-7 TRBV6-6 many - TGTGCCAGCAGTTACTCCCAGGGGGGCGAGCAGTACTTC CASSYSQGGEQYF
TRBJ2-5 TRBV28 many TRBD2 TGTGCCAGCAGACTGCAGGGAGGGGAGACCCAGTACTTC CASRLQGGETQYF
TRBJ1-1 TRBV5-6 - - TGTGCCAGCAGTTACCAATCTACGGGGTACACTGAAGCTTTCTTT CASSYQSTGYTEAFF
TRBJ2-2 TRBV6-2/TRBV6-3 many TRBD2 TGTGCCAGCAGTTATCGGGGACTAGCGGGAGACACCGGGGAGCTGTTTTTT CASSYRGLAGDTGELFF
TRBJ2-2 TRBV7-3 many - TGTGCCAGCAGTTCTGCCGGGACTTCTCACACCGGGGAGCTGTTTTTT CASSSAGTSHTGELFF
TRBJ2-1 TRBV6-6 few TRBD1 TGTGCCAGCAGTTACGGGACAGGGGGCTTCAATGAGCAGTTCTTC CASSYGTGGFNEQFF
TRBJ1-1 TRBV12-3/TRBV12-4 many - TGTGCCAGCAGGACAGGACTGAACACTGAAGCTTTCTTT CASRTGLNTEAFF
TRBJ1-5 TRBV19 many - TGTGCCAGTAGCCTTACTACAGGGTACAATCAGCCCCAGCATTTT CASSLTTGYNQPQHF
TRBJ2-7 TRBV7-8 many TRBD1 TGTGCCAGCAGCTTCTCCGGGACAGGGCCCTACGAGCAGTACTTC CASSFSGTGPYEQYF
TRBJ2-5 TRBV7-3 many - TGTGCCAGCAGCTTAATGCGACAAGAGACCCAGTACTTC CASSLMRQETQYF
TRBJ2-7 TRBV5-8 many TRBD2 TGTGCCAGCAGCCGCGAACTAGCGGGAGAGCAGTACTTC CASSRELAGEQYF
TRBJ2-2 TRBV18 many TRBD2 TGTGCCAGCTCACCCGAACCCGCGGGGGGCACCGGGGAGCTGTTTTTT CASSPEPAGGTGELFF
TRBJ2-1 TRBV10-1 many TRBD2 TGCGCCAGCAGCTCAGGGGGACTAGCGGGGACCTACAATGAGCAGTTCTTC CASSSGGLAGTYNEQFF
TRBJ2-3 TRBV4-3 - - TGCGCCAGCAGCCAAGATCATGGCTCCCCCGAGGATACGCAGTATTTT CASSQDHGSPEDTQYF
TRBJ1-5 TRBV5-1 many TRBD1 TGCGCCAGCAGCTTGGGGACAGGGGGGACTAATCAGCCCCAGCATTTT CASSLGTGGTNQPQHF
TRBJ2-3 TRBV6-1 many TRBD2 TGTGCCAGCAGTCGGGGGAGGGTCACAGATACGCAGTATTTT CASSRGRVTDTQYF
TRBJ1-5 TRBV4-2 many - TGTGCCAGCAGCCAAGAGAGGGATCAGCCCCAGCATTTT CASSQERDQPQHF
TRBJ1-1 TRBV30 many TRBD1 TGTGCCTGGGAGACCTGGACAGGCACTGAAGCTTTCTTT CAWETWTGTEAFF
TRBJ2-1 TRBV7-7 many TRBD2 TGTGCCAGCAGCTTGGGACTAAGCAATGAGCAGTTCTTC CASSLGLSNEQFF
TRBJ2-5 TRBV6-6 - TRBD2 TGTGCCAGCAGAGCGGGAGCTGACGAGACCCAGTACTTC CASRAGADETQYF